This TCR beta chain appears in the sequencing data of a study of OX40 agonist ivuxolimab in advanced cancers. General study points: CD8+ T cells were the subset that, on average, had more expanded clones than CD4+. Undetermined was the antigen specificity of the expanded peripheral T cells.

TCRdb's table, derived via immunoSEQ multiplex PCR, lists solely in-frame clones and lacks some. This table holds fewer than 70,000 clones, approximately 79% found once. About this clone: The antigen is undetermined.

Prior autoimmune disease or systemic immunosuppression barred patients. The study sampled blood at baseline, cycle 4 day 1, and cycle 7 day 1. The CDR3 consists of 11 residues. Trimming cost V 3 bases and J 7 bases, with 10 bases left between them. Germline V lookup: CDR1 SQVTM, CDR2 ANQGSEA. The TCR originated in an adult with an advanced solid tumor such as melanoma, head and neck, liver or kidney cancer. The gene calls are TRBV29-1 and TRBJ2-7; possible D gene TRBD1, 5 bases. The sequencing here drew on CD4+ or CD8+ T cells sorted from blood, taken in a trial of the OX40 agonist ivuxolimab. CDR3 loop: CSVDAGMEQYF. In nucleotides, the CDR3 is TGCAGCGTTGACGCAGGGATGGAGCAGTACTTC.